A single sample is the source of the 28 T cell receptor beta chains below, sequenced in a study of T cell responses to AZD1222 COVID-19 vaccine. This table comes from immunoSEQ multiplex PCR, and its TCRdb copy is limited to in-frame clones, with some not included. The sample lists roughly 70,000 clones, 86% occurring once. The sequencing here drew on peripheral blood, taken on day 0 of AZD1222 vaccination. These receptor sequences come from an adult in good health.

This chain links TRBV20-1 with TRBJ1-4; D is unresolved. The germline V and J ends were trimmed by 0 bases and 8 bases, with 4 bases remaining between them. Germline V gene lookup returns CDR1 DFQATT and CDR2 SNEGSKA (reference sequence). The CDR3 has 11 amino acids. The CDR3 loop is CSAREGEKLFF. CDR3 coding DNA: TGCAGTGCTAGAGAAGGGGAAAAACTGTTTTTT.

The chain couples TRBV5-4 to TRBJ2-3; D is unresolved. Germline V lookup: CDR1 SGHNT, CDR2 YYREEE (reference sequence). CDR3 length: 13 amino acids. V lost 4 bases and J lost 0, with 6 bases in between. CDR3 in DNA: TGTGCCAGCAGCGCCCCTAGCACAGATACGCAGTATTTT. Its translation is CASSAPSTDTQYF.

The V call is TRBV9, the J call TRBJ1-3; a possible D gene is TRBD1 (5 bases). V lost 6 bases and J lost 2, with 12 bases in between. Germline CDR1 SGDLS, CDR2 YYNGEE. The CDR3 loop spans 14 amino acids. The CDR3 DNA is TGTGCCAGCAAGCAGGGAGTTACTGGAAACACCATATATTTT. Protein sequence: CASKQGVTGNTIYF.

The genes are TRBV6-5 and TRBJ2-3; D unresolved. From germline, CDR1 is MNHEY and CDR2 SVGAGI. This CDR3 spans 12 amino acids. The germline V and J ends were trimmed by 6 bases and 4 bases, with 8 bases remaining between them. The chain's CDR3 is CASRKGSDTQYF. In nucleotides, the CDR3 is TGTGCCAGCAGGAAGGGATCAGATACGCAGTATTTT.

The CDR3 sequence is CASKGFNYGYTF. In nucleotides, the CDR3 is TGTGCCAGCAAGGGATTTAACTATGGCTACACCTTC. The V gene is TRBV12-3 or TRBV12-4, the J gene TRBJ1-2, with no clear D. The CDR3 runs 12 residues. Trimming took 7 bases from V and 1 from J, leaving 7 bases between them.

The chain recombines TRBV29-1 with TRBJ1-4; a weak D match, TRBD1 (6 bases). The length of the CDR3 is 13 residues. Germline assignment: CDR1 SQVTM and CDR2 ANQGSEA. Trimming left V 4 bases short and J 8 bases short, with 14 bases between. The CDR3: CSVARPGEEKLFF. In DNA, the CDR3 is TGCAGCGTTGCTCGGCCAGGGGAGGAAAAACTGTTTTTT.

The rearrangement links TRBV3-1 (or the pseudogene TRBV3-2) to TRBJ2-7; weak D call: TRBD2 (6 bases). There are 14 residues in the CDR3. V shed 1 base and J shed 5 bases, with 12 bases lying between them. The germline CDR1 and CDR2 sequences are LGHDT and YNNKEL (reference sequence). The chain's CDR3 is CASSQAQGGHEQYF. The CDR3 nucleotides read TGTGCCAGCAGCCAAGCGCAGGGAGGCCACGAGCAGTACTTC.

V gene TRBV12-3 or TRBV12-4 combines with J gene TRBJ1-1; D is undetermined. The CDR3 sequence is 13 residues long. Trimming left V 7 bases short and J 1 base short, with 10 bases between. The CDR3 is CASTPQENTEAFF. Written as DNA, the CDR3 is TGTGCCAGCACCCCTCAGGAGAACACTGAAGCTTTCTTT.

This clone is a singleton in its sample. This chain uses TRBV7-9 with TRBJ2-3; the match to TRBD2 covers 12 bases. The germline CDR1 and CDR2 sequences are SEHNR and FQNEAQ (reference sequence). With 6 bases clipped from V and 5 bases from J, the junction kept 3 bases outside the gene matches. CDR3 length: 14 residues. The CDR3 loop reads CASSLAGGRDTQYF. The DNA of the CDR3 is TGTGCCAGCAGTCTAGCGGGGGGGCGAGATACGCAGTATTTT.

The V and J genes are TRBV28 and TRBJ1-1; D remains ambiguous. V was trimmed by 3 bases and J by 3 bases, leaving 8 bases between them. Germline V gene sequence: CDR1 MDHEN, CDR2 SYDVKM. This CDR3 has 13 amino acids. The CDR3 nucleotides read TGTGCCAGCAGTTTGACTCTGGACACTGAAGCTTTCTTT. Amino acids: CASSLTLDTEAFF.

This chain joins TRBV3-1 (or the pseudogene TRBV3-2) and TRBJ2-5; D not resolved. Looked up from germline, CDR1 is LGHDT and CDR2 is YNNKEL (reference sequence). Trimming pared 2 bases from V and 4 bases from J, leaving 5 bases between. This CDR3 comprises 12 residues. The CDR3, as DNA: TGTGCCAGCAGCCAATCTACAGAGACCCAGTACTTC. It codes for CASSQSTETQYF.

The DNA of the CDR3 is TGTGCCAGCAGTTTATTATTACAGGGGGCGGGAGAGCAGTACTTC. Protein: CASSLLLQGAGEQYF. The rearrangement joins TRBV27 to TRBJ2-7; 9 bases agree with TRBD1. From germline, CDR1 is MNHEY and CDR2 SMNVEV (reference sequence). Trimming at V came to 1 base and at J to 7 bases, leaving 8 bases not matched to a gene. The CDR3 contains 15 residues.

The chain combines TRBV20-1 with TRBJ2-2; D gene unclear. This CDR3 contains 13 residues. Germline CDR1 and CDR2: DFQATT and SNEGSKA (reference sequence). V lost 3 bases, J lost 2 bases, and 7 bases lay in between. The chain's CDR3 is CSASRANTGELFF. DNA for the CDR3: TGCAGTGCTAGTCGGGCCAACACCGGGGAGCTGTTTTTT.

The chain links TRBV10-2 to TRBJ1-1; D is undetermined. The V end lost 7 bases, the J end lost 11 bases, and 20 bases lay between the germline ends. Germline V gives CDR1 WSHSY, CDR2 SAAADI. The CDR3 extends over 13 amino acids. The CDR3, as DNA: TGCGCCAGCATTCTTGTAGGTGATAATCTGGCTTTCTTT. It specifies CASILVGDNLAFF.

The rearrangement joins TRBV4-1 to TRBJ1-2, with 9 bases aligning to TRBD1. The CDR3 loop spans 14 amino acids. V lost 3 bases, J lost 7 bases, and 6 bases stayed unmatched. Germline CDR1 and CDR2: MGHRA and YSYEKL. CDR3 protein: CASSHPRDRVGYTF. The CDR3 coding sequence is TGCGCCAGCAGCCACCCCCGGGACAGGGTTGGCTACACCTTC.

This clone was seen a handful of times. The rearrangement uses TRBV30 and TRBJ1-5; 9 nucleotides agree with TRBD1. V was pared by 2 bases and J by 7 bases, with 9 bases of the junction left unmatched. There are 15 residues in the CDR3. CDR1 and CDR2 (germline): GTSNPN, SVGIG (reference sequence). CDR3 coding DNA: TGTGCCTGGAGTTTTCCCGGGACAGGGAGACAGCCCCAGCATTTT. As protein: CAWSFPGTGRQPQHF.

V and J are TRBV25-1 and TRBJ2-7; the D is unclear. CDR1 and CDR2 from the germline V gene are MGHDK and SYGVNS. Trimming shortened V by 4 bases and J by 2 bases, and 9 bases separated the two germline ends. This CDR3 region has 13 residues. In nucleotides, the CDR3 is TGTGCCAGCAGTGTGGGAATTACCTACGAGCAGTACTTC. It is translated as CASSVGITYEQYF.

The rearrangement uses TRBV28 and TRBJ1-5; 7 positions agree with TRBD1. The CDR3 is 15 residues long. V shed 4 bases, J shed 1 base, and the junction held 4 bases outside the gene matches. Germline loops: CDR1 MDHEN, CDR2 SYDVKM. In DNA form, the CDR3 reads TGTGCCAGCAGTTACCGGGACAGCAGCAATCAGCCCCAGCATTTT. It is translated as CASSYRDSSNQPQHF. Based on the CDR3 plus reference TRBV28 and TRBJ1-5, the full variable domain is DVKVTQSSRYLVKRTGEKVFLECVQDMDHENMFWYRQDPGLGLRLIYFSYDVKMKEKGDIPEGYSVSREKKERFSLILESASTNQTSMYLCASSYRDSSNQPQHFGDGTRLSIL.

This clone was seen a handful of times. CDR3 amino acids: CASSLGGGGYTF. In DNA, the CDR3 is TGTGCCAGCAGTTTAGGGGGCGGAGGCTACACCTTC. The chain has TRBV28 and TRBJ1-2, with TRBD1 as a possible D gene (6 bases). The ends were cut back, 2 bases at V and 8 bases at J, with 9 bases in the middle. The CDR3 is 12 amino acids. The germline V gene encodes CDR1 MDHEN and CDR2 SYDVKM.

The sample holds one count of this clone. This chain joins TRBV4-2 and TRBJ1-2; D unclear. The CDR3 length is 13 residues. The ends were cut back, 1 base at V and 6 bases at J, with 9 bases in the middle. Germline V gene sequence: CDR1 LGHNA, CDR2 YNFKEQ. For the CDR3, the DNA is TGTGCCAGCAGCCAAGTGGGTTATAATGGCTACACCTTC. As protein: CASSQVGYNGYTF.

This clone was counted between two and nine times. V usage is TRBV5-1 and J usage is TRBJ1-2; D ambiguous. The V gene's germline CDR1 is SGHRS and CDR2 YFSETQ. V dropped 2 bases and J dropped 0 bases, with 11 bases sitting between them. CDR3 length: 15 amino acids. The CDR3 DNA reads as TGCGCCAGCAGCTTCGTAGGTCAATCTAACTATGGCTACACCTTC. Protein sequence: CASSFVGQSNYGYTF.

The chain is built from TRBV20-1 and TRBJ1-2, with D perhaps matching TRBD1 (5 bases). This CDR3 has 11 amino acids. Germline CDR1 DFQATT, CDR2 SNEGSKA (reference sequence). The V gene lost 5 bases and the J gene lost 7 bases, with 11 bases spanning the gap. The CDR3 DNA is TGCAGTGCTTCGACGGGGGGTGGCTACACCTTC. Protein product: CSASTGGGYTF.

The chain links TRBV23-1 to TRBJ2-1; D possibly corresponds to TRBD1 (5 bases). TRBV23-1 qualifies as an ORF whose function is uncertain. This CDR3 spans 16 amino acids. With 6 bases removed from V and 3 bases from J, the gap between germline ends came to 18 bases. CDR3 nucleotides: TGCGCCAGCAGGTCTCAGTCATCCAGGGACTACAATGAGCAGTTCTTC. It yields the protein CASRSQSSRDYNEQFF.

The gene calls are TRBV7-9 and TRBJ2-4, with D tentatively TRBD1 or TRBD2 (6 bases each). In germline, CDR1 is SEHNR, CDR2 FQNEAQ (reference sequence). V gave up 5 bases and J gave up 2 bases, with 16 bases separating them. The CDR3 extends over 16 amino acids. CDR3 region: CASSPKGGITKNIQYF. DNA for the CDR3: TGTGCCAGCAGCCCTAAGGGGGGAATAACCAAAAACATTCAGTACTTC.

The chain is built from TRBV27 and TRBJ2-7, with TRBD1 matching 8 bases. This CDR3 spans 16 amino acids. Per germline, CDR1 MNHEY and CDR2 SMNVEV (reference sequence). Trimming at V came to 6 bases and at J to 4 bases, leaving 14 bases not matched to a gene. The CDR3 region is CASSPDPGQDQYEQYF. The CDR3 DNA reads TGTGCCAGCAGCCCCGATCCGGGACAGGATCAATACGAGCAGTACTTC.

The V gene is TRBV27, the J gene TRBJ2-5, with D possibly matching TRBD1 (5 bases). Germline CDR1 and CDR2: MNHEY and SMNVEV (reference sequence). Trimming took 5 bases from V and 1 from J, leaving 14 bases between them. CDR3 length: 15 amino acids. This CDR3 reads CASSPPSGFQETQYF. In DNA form, the CDR3 reads TGTGCCAGCAGTCCGCCTTCAGGGTTCCAAGAGACCCAGTACTTC.

This chain links TRBV30 with TRBJ1-2; D might be TRBD1 (6 bases). This CDR3 region has 13 residues. The germline V gene has CDR1 GTSNPN and CDR2 SVGIG (reference sequence). Trimming took 2 bases from V and 7 from J, leaving 14 bases between them. CDR3 coding DNA: TGTGCCTGGAGTTCGGGGGCGGGTAGTGGCTACACCTTC. Encoded protein: CAWSSGAGSGYTF.

The J gene is TRBJ2-7, the V gene TRBV12-1; TRBD2, the table's D call, was not compared with the DNA. TRBV12-1 is shown as a pseudogene. CDR3 length: 13 amino acids. CDR3 coding DNA: TGTGCCAGCAGCTTTTCCGGGGGACCTAAGGCTTACTTC. Translating gives CASSFSGGPKAYF.